These 18 T cell receptor beta chains share one sample of origin, sequenced in a study of blood T cell repertoires in COVID-19. Assay: immunoSEQ multiplex PCR; the TCRdb copy retains only in-frame clones and omits some. The repertoire holds tens of thousands of clones, with about four fifths as singletons. Sequencing was carried out using peripheral blood. Receptors were obtained from a woman aged 80 or over with acute or convalescent COVID-19.

The gene calls are TRBV11-2 and TRBJ1-2, with a tentative D call TRBD1 (6 bases). Looked up from germline, CDR1 is SGHAT and CDR2 is FQNNGV. This CDR3 has 12 amino acids. Trimming cost V 4 bases and J 7 bases, with 10 bases left between them. In DNA, the CDR3 is TGTGCCAGCAGCTCCACAGGGTCTGGCTACACCTTC. This encodes CASSSTGSGYTF.

The rearrangement uses TRBV27 and TRBJ2-1; D perhaps matches TRBD2 (6 bases). CDR3 length: 14 amino acids. From germline, CDR1 is MNHEY and CDR2 SMNVEV (reference sequence). Trimming removed 5 bases from V and 9 bases from J, with 17 bases in between. In nucleotides, the CDR3 is TGTGCCAGCAGTCGACTCATCCCGGAGGGTGAGCAGTTCTTC. Amino acid sequence: CASSRLIPEGEQFF.

The chain couples TRBV30 to TRBJ1-5; D remains unclear. The CDR3 is 13 amino acids. In germline, CDR1 is GTSNPN, CDR2 SVGIG (reference sequence). The V and J ends lost 0 bases and 2 bases respectively, with 5 bases between them. In DNA, the CDR3 is TGTGCCTGGAGTGTACTTTGCAATCAGCCCCAGCATTTT. This codes for CAWSVLCNQPQHF.

The V gene is TRBV4-1, the J gene TRBJ2-7; 8 bases align to TRBD2. The CDR3 extends over 17 amino acids. J lost 6 bases, V lost 2 bases, and 15 bases had no gene match. Germline lookup yields CDR1 MGHRA and CDR2 YSYEKL. Here the CDR3 reads CASSQPSRGTRGGEQYF. The CDR3 DNA sequence: TGCGCCAGCAGCCAACCCTCTCGGGGGACTCGGGGGGGCGAGCAGTACTTC.

The chain joins TRBV15 to TRBJ2-7; possible D gene TRBD2, 6 bases. Trimming removed 0 bases at V and 5 bases at J, with 14 bases between. Germline V gene lookup returns CDR1 LNHNV and CDR2 YYDKDF (reference sequence). CDR3 length: 15 amino acids. CDR3 amino acids: CATSRERPGLHEQYF. The CDR3 DNA is TGTGCCACCAGCAGAGAGCGGCCGGGACTCCACGAGCAGTACTTC.

The V and J genes are TRBV5-6 and TRBJ1-2; 9 nucleotides agree with TRBD1. Germline values: CDR1 SGHDT, CDR2 YYEEEE. CDR3 length equals 16 residues. With V trimmed by 2 bases and J by 7 bases, 12 bases remained unmatched. As DNA, the CDR3 is TGTGCCAGCAGCTTAGAATACCGGGACAGGGAGACTGGCTACACCTTC. It specifies CASSLEYRDRETGYTF. Full variable domain (outside the CDR3, taken from reference TRBV5-6 and TRBJ1-2): DAGVTQSPTHLIKTRGQQVTLRCSPKSGHDTVSWYQQALGQGPQFIFQYYEEEERQRGNFPDRFSGHQFPNYSSELNVNALLLGDSALYLCASSLEYRDRETGYTFGSGTRLTVV.

The chain combines TRBV30 with TRBJ2-3; TRBD1 matches 8 bases. Germline V CDR1 and CDR2: GTSNPN, SVGIG (reference sequence). The CDR3 length is 14 residues. The J segment lost 4 bases and the V segment lost 2 bases, leaving 5 bases of the junction unmatched. CDR3 in amino acids: CAWSYRGWADTQYF. CDR3 bases: TGTGCCTGGAGTTACAGGGGGTGGGCAGATACGCAGTATTTT.

This clone was seen only a few times. The chain uses TRBV28 and TRBJ2-3, with 10 bases fitting TRBD2. Germline CDR1 reads MDHEN; CDR2 reads SYDVKM. J gave up 4 bases and V 4 bases, and 8 bases lay outside the gene matches. The CDR3 totals 16 residues. The CDR3 region is CASSSDLAGAPDTQYF. CDR3 in DNA: TGTGCCAGCAGTTCGGATCTAGCGGGAGCCCCAGATACGCAGTATTTT.

This clone was seen more than once but under ten times. CDR3 coding DNA: TGTGCCACCAGTGATTCCGGGACTCTCTCCTACGAGCAGTACTTC. Its translation: CATSDSGTLSYEQYF. The chain has TRBV24-1 and TRBJ2-7; the D gene is possibly TRBD2 (6 bases). CDR3 length equals 15 residues. The ends were cut back, 2 bases at V and 0 bases at J, with 10 bases in the middle. Looked up from germline, CDR1 is KGHDR and CDR2 is SFDVKD.

V and J are TRBV19 and TRBJ1-2; 7 bases align to TRBD1. This CDR3 has 12 amino acids. J lost 5 bases, V lost 7 bases, and 4 bases had no gene match. Germline CDR1 LNHDA, CDR2 SQIVND (reference sequence). The CDR3 nucleotides read TGTGCCAGTAACTTACAGGGGTATGGCTACACCTTC. The encoded protein is CASNLQGYGYTF.

This clone was seen just once. The chain couples TRBV7-9 to TRBJ2-1; 9 bases are shared with TRBD2. This CDR3 region has 16 residues. V gave up 3 bases and J gave up 5 bases; unmatched junction bases: 8. Germline V lookup: CDR1 SEHNR, CDR2 FQNEAQ (reference sequence). CDR3 sequence reads: CASSFPAGGANNEQFF. The CDR3 nucleotides read TGTGCCAGCAGCTTTCCAGCGGGAGGTGCCAACAATGAGCAGTTCTTC.

This chain connects TRBV6-5 to TRBJ2-1; tentatively, D is TRBD1 (5 bases). This CDR3 is 14 amino acids long. V was trimmed by 3 bases and J by 8 bases, leaving 14 bases between them. Per germline, CDR1 MNHEY and CDR2 SVGAGI. In DNA form, the CDR3 reads TGTGCCAGCAGTTATATTCAGCCCAGGGATGAGCAGTTCTTC. This codes for CASSYIQPRDEQFF.

CDR3 sequence reads: CASSISGGGGTQYF. The CDR3 region has the DNA TGTGCCAGCAGCATTAGCGGGGGGGGCGGTACGCAGTATTTT. The chain has TRBV5-4 and TRBJ2-3; 11 positions agree with TRBD2. Germline CDR1 and CDR2: SGHNT and YYREEE (reference sequence). The V segment lost 4 bases and the J segment 8 bases; nucleotides outside the gene matches: 6. CDR3 length equals 14 residues.

This clone was seen once. The genes are TRBV11-2 and TRBJ2-2; unclear D gene. The CDR3 has 15 amino acids. V lost 0 bases, J lost 1 base, and 6 bases lay in between. Germline-derived CDR1 and CDR2 are SGHAT and FQNNGV. CDR3 bases: TGTGCCAGCAGCTTAGATCTCGGGAACACCGGGGAGCTGTTTTTT. Protein product: CASSLDLGNTGELFF.

The chain uses TRBV12-5 and TRBJ2-7, with unresolved D. This CDR3 spans 14 amino acids. The V end was cut by 1 base, the J end by 2 bases, with 9 bases between. Per germline, CDR1 LGHNT and CDR2 FRNRAP. The CDR3 spells CASGLAIYTYEQYF. The CDR3 nucleotides are TGTGCTAGTGGTTTGGCCATTTACACCTACGAGCAGTACTTC.

The chain joins TRBV10-3 to TRBJ1-2, with TRBD1 as a possible D gene (6 bases). Germline CDR1 is ENHRY and CDR2 is SYGVKD. V gave up 3 bases and J gave up 4 bases, with 15 bases separating them. CDR3 size: 15 residues. This CDR3 reads CAISDYREGGYGYTF. CDR3 bases: TGTGCCATCAGTGACTACAGGGAAGGTGGCTATGGCTACACCTTC.

The V gene is TRBV28, the J gene TRBJ1-2; 9 bases align to TRBD1. Germline V CDR1 and CDR2: MDHEN, SYDVKM. This CDR3 contains 16 residues. Trimming cost V 5 bases and J 1 base; bases outside gene matches: 8. CDR3: CASSPRTGADNYGYTF. As DNA, the CDR3 is TGTGCCAGCAGTCCCCGGACAGGGGCGGATAACTATGGCTACACCTTC.

The chain uses TRBV7-2 and TRBJ1-5, with D perhaps TRBD1 (6 bases). V shed 5 bases and J shed 0 bases, with 11 bases lying between them. This CDR3 spans 15 amino acids. In germline, CDR1 is SGHTA, CDR2 FQGNSA. The CDR3 nucleotides read TGTGCCAGCAGCCCTCAGACAGGTAGCAATCAGCCCCAGCATTTT. Amino acids: CASSPQTGSNQPQHF.